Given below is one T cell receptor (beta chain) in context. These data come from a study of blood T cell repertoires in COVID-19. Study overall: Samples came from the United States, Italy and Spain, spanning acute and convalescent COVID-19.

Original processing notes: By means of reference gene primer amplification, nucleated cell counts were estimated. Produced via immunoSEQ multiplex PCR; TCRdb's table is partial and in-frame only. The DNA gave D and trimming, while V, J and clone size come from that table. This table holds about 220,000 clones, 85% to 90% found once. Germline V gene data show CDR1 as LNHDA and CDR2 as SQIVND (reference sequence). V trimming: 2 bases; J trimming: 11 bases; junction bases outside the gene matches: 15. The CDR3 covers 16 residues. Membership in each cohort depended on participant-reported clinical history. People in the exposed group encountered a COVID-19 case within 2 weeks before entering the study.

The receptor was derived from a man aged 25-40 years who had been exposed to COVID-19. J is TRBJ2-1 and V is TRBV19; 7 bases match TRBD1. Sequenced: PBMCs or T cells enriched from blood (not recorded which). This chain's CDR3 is CASSINGQDLGLQQFF. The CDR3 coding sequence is TGTGCCAGTAGTATAAACGGACAGGACCTTGGCTTGCAGCAGTTCTTC.